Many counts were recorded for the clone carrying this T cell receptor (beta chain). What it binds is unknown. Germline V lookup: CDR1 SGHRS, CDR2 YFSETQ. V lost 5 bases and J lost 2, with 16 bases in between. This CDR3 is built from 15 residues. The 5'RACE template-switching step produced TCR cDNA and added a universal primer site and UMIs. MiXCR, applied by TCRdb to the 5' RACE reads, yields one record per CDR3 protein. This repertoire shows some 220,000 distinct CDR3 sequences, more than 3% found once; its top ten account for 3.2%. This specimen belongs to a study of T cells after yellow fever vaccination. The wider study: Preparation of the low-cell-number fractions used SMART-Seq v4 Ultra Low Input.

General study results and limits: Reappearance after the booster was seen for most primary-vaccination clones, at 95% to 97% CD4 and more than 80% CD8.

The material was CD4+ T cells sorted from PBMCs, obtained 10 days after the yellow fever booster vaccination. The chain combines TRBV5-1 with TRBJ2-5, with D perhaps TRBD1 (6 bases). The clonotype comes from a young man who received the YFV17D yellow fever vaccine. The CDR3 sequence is CASSSAGAFQETQYF. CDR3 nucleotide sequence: TGCGCCAGCAGTTCAGCAGGGGCCTTTCAAGAGACCCAGTACTTC.